The 12 T cell receptor beta chains listed next were all sequenced from one sample in a study of lymphopenia after photon versus proton radiotherapy. Produced via immunoSEQ multiplex PCR; TCRdb's table is partial and in-frame only. The sample shows under 30,000 clones, around 90% of them seen only once. The starting material was peripheral blood, obtained from a patient treated with photon-based radiotherapy. Source of these receptors: a woman between 45 and 60 years old with cholangiocarcinoma.

The chain is built from TRBV18 and TRBJ1-2; no reliable D call. Trimming removed 2 bases at V and 2 bases at J, with 15 bases between. This CDR3 comprises 16 residues. CDR1 is KGHSH, CDR2 LQKENI, per germline. The CDR3 loop reads CASSPESGRRNYGYTF. In DNA form, the CDR3 reads TGTGCCAGCTCACCAGAGTCTGGACGGCGAAACTATGGCTACACCTTC.

The CDR3 loop reads CASDRGGGYGNQPQHF. DNA of the CDR3: TGTGCCAGTGATCGCGGGGGGGGCTATGGCAATCAGCCCCAGCATTTT. The chain is built from TRBV19 and TRBJ1-5; D possibly corresponds to TRBD1 (6 bases). Germline CDR1 is LNHDA and CDR2 is SQIVND (reference sequence). V was trimmed by 8 bases and J by 2 bases, leaving 19 bases between them. This CDR3 comprises 16 residues.

The rearrangement links TRBV4-1 to TRBJ2-3; 9 bases agree with TRBD2. Germline values: CDR1 MGHRA, CDR2 YSYEKL. The CDR3 is made up of 15 amino acids. J lost 4 bases, V lost 4 bases, and 6 bases had no gene match. The CDR3 here is CASSRVGGGADTQYF. CDR3 bases: TGCGCCAGCAGCCGAGTTGGCGGGGGGGCAGATACGCAGTATTTT.

This chain links TRBV2 with TRBJ1-4, with 7 nucleotides matching TRBD1. The junction had 14 bases not matched to a gene; V was cut back by 5 bases and J by 5 bases. The germline V gene encodes CDR1 SNHLY and CDR2 FYNNEI. This CDR3 is built from 17 residues. In DNA form, the CDR3 reads TGTGCCAGCAGTCCTGCCTGGGACAGCAGATTGAATGAAAAACTGTTTTTT. This codes for CASSPAWDSRLNEKLFF.

This chain links TRBV11-3 with TRBJ2-7; D possibly corresponds to TRBD1 (6 bases). Trimming took 3 bases from V and 4 from J, leaving 10 bases between them. Per germline, CDR1 SGHNT and CDR2 YENEEA. The CDR3 runs 13 residues. In DNA, the CDR3 is TGTGCCAGCAGCTTGGACAGCAAGTACGAGCAGTACTTC. It encodes CASSLDSKYEQYF.

V usage is TRBV11-2 and J usage is TRBJ1-1; TRBD1 is a possible D gene (5 bases). Germline CDR1 is SGHAT and CDR2 is FQNNGV. This CDR3 region has 12 residues. Trimming pared 5 bases from V and 6 bases from J, leaving 10 bases between. Here the CDR3 DNA reads TGTGCCAGCAGCCTGGACATGGCTGAAGCTTTCTTT. Its translation is CASSLDMAEAFF.

J is TRBJ2-7 and V is TRBV6-6; unclear D gene. With 6 bases removed from V and 3 bases from J, the gap between germline ends came to 9 bases. Germline V gives CDR1 MNHNY, CDR2 SVGAGI (reference sequence). This CDR3 comprises 12 residues. CDR3 DNA: TGTGCCAGCAGCCCCTACCTCTACGAGCAGTACTTC. It encodes CASSPYLYEQYF.

The V and J genes are TRBV13 and TRBJ1-6; TRBD1 matches 7 bases. The CDR3 sequence is 16 residues long. The germline CDR1 and CDR2 sequences are PRHDT and FYEKMQ (reference sequence). V lost 0 bases to trimming and J lost 9 bases; unmatched junction nucleotides: 8. The CDR3 bases are TGTGCCAGCAGCTTAGGCCAAAAACAGGGGCGTTCACCCCTCCACTTT. It codes for CASSLGQKQGRSPLHF.

The chain has TRBV18 and TRBJ1-5, with D possibly being TRBD1 (6 bases). This CDR3 is built from 15 residues. In germline, CDR1 is KGHSH, CDR2 LQKENI. Trimming took off 5 bases at V and 5 bases at J, with 16 bases between the two ends. The chain's CDR3 is CASSGQSGVDQPQHF. DNA of the CDR3: TGTGCCAGCTCAGGGCAGTCAGGGGTCGATCAGCCCCAGCATTTT.

The chain combines TRBV10-3 with TRBJ2-1, with 9 positions matching TRBD2. The CDR3 totals 12 residues. Trimming removed 8 bases from V and 9 bases from J; junction bases left unmatched: 5. Per the germline V gene, CDR1 is ENHRY and CDR2 is SYGVKD. The CDR3 spells CAIAGGNTEQFF. The CDR3 DNA reads TGTGCCATCGCGGGGGGGAACACTGAGCAGTTCTTC.

This chain uses TRBV7-2 with TRBJ2-7; D might be TRBD2 (5 bases). V was trimmed by 4 bases and J by 3 bases, leaving 19 bases between them. The CDR3 covers 16 residues. Germline V gene data show CDR1 as SGHTA and CDR2 as FQGNSA. CDR3 protein: CASSSQPGGRRYEQYF. The CDR3 bases are TGTGCCAGCAGCTCCCAGCCAGGAGGCCGACGCTACGAGCAGTACTTC.

V is TRBV4-2 and J is TRBJ2-5; D gene ambiguous. Trimming took 0 bases from V and 3 from J, leaving 14 bases between them. The CDR3 has 16 amino acids. Per germline, CDR1 LGHNA and CDR2 YNFKEQ. DNA for the CDR3: TGTGCCAGCAGCCAAGATGGGTCCAGGTTGGAAGAGACCCAGTACTTC. Its protein is CASSQDGSRLEETQYF.